Presented here are 2 T cell receptor beta chains from one specimen sequenced in a study of blood T cell repertoires in COVID-19. Data came from immunoSEQ multiplex PCR; TCRdb stores just in-frame clones and leaves some out. The sample lists under 150,000 clones; 85% were seen once. Sequencing input: peripheral blood. All receptors come from a human donor in a cohort sampled during active COVID-19.

As DNA, the CDR3 is TGTGCCACCAGCAGAGATCTAGGGGGAGCAGATACGCAGTATTTT. Its protein is CATSRDLGGADTQYF. The gene calls are TRBV15 and TRBJ2-3, with D tentatively TRBD1 (6 bases). CDR3 length: 15 residues. Trimming took 0 bases from V and 4 from J, leaving 11 bases between them. The germline CDR1 and CDR2 sequences are LNHNV and YYDKDF (reference sequence).

With regard to this clone: Other DNA sequences within the sample encode an identical CDR3. The rearrangement uses TRBV7-2 and TRBJ1-2; 8 positions match TRBD1. The germline CDR1 and CDR2 sequences are SGHTA and FQGNSA. This CDR3 comprises 14 residues. The V segment lost 3 bases and the J segment 7 bases; nucleotides outside the gene matches: 7. CDR3 sequence (DNA): TGTGCCAGCAGCTTCCGAGACAGGGGCCTTGGCTACACCTTC. Protein: CASSFRDRGLGYTF.